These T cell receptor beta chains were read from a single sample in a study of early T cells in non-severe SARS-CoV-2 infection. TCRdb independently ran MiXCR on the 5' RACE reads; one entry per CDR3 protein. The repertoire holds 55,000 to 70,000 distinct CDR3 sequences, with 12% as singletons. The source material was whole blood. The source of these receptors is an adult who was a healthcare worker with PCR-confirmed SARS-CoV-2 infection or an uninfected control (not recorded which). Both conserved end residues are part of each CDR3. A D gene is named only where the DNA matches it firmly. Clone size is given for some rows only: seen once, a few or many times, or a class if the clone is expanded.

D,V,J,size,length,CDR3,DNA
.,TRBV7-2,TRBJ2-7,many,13,CASSHAQAYEQYF,TGTGCCAGCAGCCACGCGCAGGCCTACGAGCAGTACTTC
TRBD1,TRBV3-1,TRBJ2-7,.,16,CASSQPRDRETYEQYF,TGTGCCAGCAGCCAACCCCGGGACAGGGAAACGTACGAGCAGTACTTC
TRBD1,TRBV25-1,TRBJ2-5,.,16,CASSEPGQPVEETQYF,TGTGCCAGCAGTGAACCGGGACAGCCTGTAGAAGAGACCCAGTACTTC
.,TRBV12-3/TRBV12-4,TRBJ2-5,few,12,CASSLSRQPQYF,TGTGCCAGCAGTTTATCAAGGCAACCCCAGTACTTC
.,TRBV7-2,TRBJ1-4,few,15,CASSRDGTSVEKLFF,TGTGCCAGCAGCCGAGATGGTACCAGTGTTGAAAAACTGTTTTTT
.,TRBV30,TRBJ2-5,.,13,CAWSAEREETQYF,TGTGCCTGGAGTGCGGAGAGGGAAGAGACCCAGTACTTC
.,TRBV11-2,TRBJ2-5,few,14,CASTPITGQETQYF,TGTGCCAGCACCCCGATTACTGGTCAAGAGACCCAGTACTTC
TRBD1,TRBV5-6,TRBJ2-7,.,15,CASSQGQGVSYEQYF,TGTGCCAGCAGCCAGGGACAGGGAGTTTCCTACGAGCAGTACTTC
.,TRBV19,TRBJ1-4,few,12,CASRTGNEKLFF,TGTGCCAGTAGAACTGGGAATGAAAAACTGTTTTTT
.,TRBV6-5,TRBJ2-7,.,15,CASSYFSGGFYEQYF,TGTGCCAGCAGTTACTTCTCCGGCGGATTCTACGAGCAGTACTTC
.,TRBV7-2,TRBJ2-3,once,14,CASSLRGTSDTQYF,TGTGCCAGCAGCTTAAGGGGCACGTCAGATACGCAGTATTTT
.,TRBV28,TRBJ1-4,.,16,CASSPGTSATNEKLFF,TGTGCCAGCAGCCCAGGGACCTCTGCAACTAATGAAAAACTGTTTTTT
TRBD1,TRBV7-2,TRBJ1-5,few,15,CASSLSRTGGQPQHF,TGTGCCAGCAGCTTATCACGGACAGGCGGTCAGCCCCAGCATTTT
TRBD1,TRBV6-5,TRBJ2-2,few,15,CASSRDRRDTGELFF,TGTGCCAGCAGTAGGGACAGGAGGGACACCGGGGAGCTGTTTTTT
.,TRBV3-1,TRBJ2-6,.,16,CASSPSGNSGANVLTF,TGTGCCAGCAGCCCCAGCGGAAACTCTGGGGCCAACGTCCTGACTTTC
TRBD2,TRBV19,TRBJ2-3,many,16,CASSIRLAGYTDTQYF,TGTGCCAGTAGTATAAGACTAGCGGGGTACACAGATACGCAGTATTTT
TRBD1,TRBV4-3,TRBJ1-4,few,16,CASSLNTGTGDEKLFF,TGCGCCAGCAGCCTAAATACGGGGACAGGGGACGAAAAACTGTTTTTT
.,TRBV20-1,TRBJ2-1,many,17,CSANPPTGTSSYNEQFF,TGCAGTGCTAATCCCCCGACAGGAACCAGCTCCTACAATGAGCAGTTCTTC
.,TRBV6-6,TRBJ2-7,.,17,CASSYPHQGAPSYEQYF,TGTGCCAGCAGTTACCCGCACCAGGGCGCACCCTCCTACGAGCAGTACTTC
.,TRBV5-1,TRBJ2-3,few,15,CASSQVGEFTDTQYF,TGCGCCAGCAGCCAAGTCGGAGAGTTTACAGATACGCAGTATTTT
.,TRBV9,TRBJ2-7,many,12,CASSGDGYEQYF,TGTGCCAGCAGCGGCGACGGATACGAGCAGTACTTC
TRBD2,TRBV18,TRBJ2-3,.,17,CASSPRTSGVSTDTQYF,TGTGCCAGCTCACCCAGGACTAGCGGCGTTAGCACAGATACGCAGTATTTT
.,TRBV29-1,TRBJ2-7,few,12,CSVGGDSYEQYF,TGCAGCGTTGGGGGGGACTCCTACGAGCAGTACTTC
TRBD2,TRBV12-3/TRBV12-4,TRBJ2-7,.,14,CASKKRGQAYEQYF,TGTGCCAGCAAGAAGCGGGGCCAAGCCTACGAGCAGTACTTC
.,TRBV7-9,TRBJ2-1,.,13,CASSIPTHRQQFF,TGTGCCAGCAGCATACCCACCCATCGCCAGCAGTTCTTC
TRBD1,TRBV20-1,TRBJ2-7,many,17,CSARMRDRGRFTYEQYF,TGCAGTGCTAGGATGAGGGACAGGGGGCGATTCACCTACGAGCAGTACTTC
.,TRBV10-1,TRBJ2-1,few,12,CASSVESNEQFF,TGCGCCAGCAGTGTCGAATCCAATGAGCAGTTCTTC
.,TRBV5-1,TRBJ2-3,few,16,CASSLKGGILTDTQYF,TGCGCCAGCAGCTTGAAGGGCGGGATTCTCACAGATACGCAGTATTTT
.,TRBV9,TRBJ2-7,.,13,CASSVANDYEQYF,TGTGCCAGCAGCGTAGCTAACGACTACGAGCAGTACTTC
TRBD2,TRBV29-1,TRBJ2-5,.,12,CSAPAGGETQYF,TGCAGCGCCCCAGCGGGGGGAGAGACCCAGTACTTC
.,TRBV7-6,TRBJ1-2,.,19,CASSLLAKSRGTVRYGYTF,TGTGCCAGCAGCTTATTGGCTAAGTCTCGCGGTACGGTTAGGTATGGCTACACCTTC
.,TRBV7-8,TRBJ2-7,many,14,CASSLEHSSAEQYF,TGTGCCAGCAGCTTAGAGCACAGTAGCGCCGAGCAGTACTTC
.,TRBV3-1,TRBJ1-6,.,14,CASSPNPGNSPLHF,TGTGCCAGCAGCCCCAATCCTGGTAATTCACCCCTCCACTTT
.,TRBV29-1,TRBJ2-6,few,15,CSVETGRTGANVLTF,TGCAGCGTAGAGACCGGACGGACTGGGGCCAACGTCCTGACTTTC
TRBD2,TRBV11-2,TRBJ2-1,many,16,CASSSRGDLSYNEQFF,TGTGCCAGCAGCTCACGGGGGGACCTCTCCTACAATGAGCAGTTCTTC
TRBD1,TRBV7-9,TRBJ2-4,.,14,CASRKQGTADIQYF,TGTGCCAGCAGAAAACAGGGGACGGCGGACATTCAGTACTTC
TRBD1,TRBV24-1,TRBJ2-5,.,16,CATSDTGTGEKETQYF,TGTGCCACCAGTGATACCGGGACAGGGGAAAAAGAGACCCAGTACTTC
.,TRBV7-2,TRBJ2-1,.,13,CASTTGSFNEQFF,TGTGCCAGCACAACGGGGTCCTTCAATGAGCAGTTCTTC